The 14 T cell receptor beta chains in this list originate from one sample, sequenced in a study of response to subunit inactivated influenza vaccine. In TCRdb, the RT-PCR reads were re-called with MiXCR into one record per CDR3 protein. Altogether about 540,000 distinct CDR3 sequences are present, less than 25% being singletons, with the ten largest covering around 2.8%. The data were also submitted as part of a second study, on T cells expressing NK-cell markers. That paper states: TCR beta cDNA was generated via 5'RACE template switching incorporating UMIs.

The sample was CD4+ T cells sorted from PBMCs, taken 11 to 12 days after vaccination. These receptors were obtained from a man aged 45-65 years who received an inactivated influenza vaccine.

Comment on this clonotype: One junction end disagrees with the germline gene, perhaps due to a read error. The chain is built from TRBV20-1 and TRBJ1-5; tentative D call: TRBD1 (6 bases). The CDR3 totals 12 residues. The germline gives CDR1 DFQATT, CDR2 SNEGSKA (reference sequence). The CDR3 protein is CSSSQGRQPQHF. CDR3 in DNA: TGCAGTTCTAGCCAGGGGAGGCAGCCCCAGCATTTT.

A few counts support this clonotype. The rearrangement uses TRBV12-3 or TRBV12-4 and TRBJ1-5; 9 positions agree with TRBD1. The junction had 6 bases not matched to a gene; V was cut back by 6 bases and J by 3 bases. The CDR3 is made up of 15 amino acids. DNA for the CDR3: TGTGCCAGCAGATACGGGACAGGGTTCAATCAGCCCCAGCATTTT. The encoded protein is CASRYGTGFNQPQHF.

This clonotype has only a few counts. The chain combines TRBV12-3 or TRBV12-4 with TRBJ2-7; 8 nucleotides align to TRBD2. This CDR3 has 13 residues. V dropped 8 bases and J dropped 2; count of bases not matched to a gene: 5. The CDR3 reads CASGVGRAYEQYF. The CDR3 DNA is TGTGCCAGCGGCGTCGGGAGGGCCTACGAGCAGTACTTC.

The table lists this clonotype with a few counts. The chain combines TRBV19 with TRBJ2-7; D is possibly TRBD2 (6 bases). Germline-derived CDR1 and CDR2 are LNHDA and SQIVND (reference sequence). Deletions cut 3 bases from V and 4 bases from J, with 16 bases between. This CDR3 region has 15 residues. The CDR3 DNA follows: TGTGCCAGTAGTATCGGGCAGCTTGGGGGGTACGAGCAGTACTTC. Translation: CASSIGQLGGYEQYF.

There are a few counts of this clonotype. V usage is TRBV12-3 or TRBV12-4 and J usage is TRBJ2-1; TRBD2 is a possible D gene (5 bases). This CDR3 is 16 amino acids long. Deletions cut 1 base from V and 0 bases from J, with 10 bases between. The CDR3 loop reads CASSLVGDHSYNEQFF. CDR3 nucleotide sequence: TGTGCCAGCAGTTTAGTGGGAGATCACTCCTACAATGAGCAGTTCTTC.

The chain combines TRBV7-2 with TRBJ1-5; no reliable D call. The CDR3 covers 14 residues. V shed 5 bases and J shed 2 bases, with 10 bases lying between them. CDR1 and CDR2 (germline): SGHTA, FQGNSA. The CDR3 DNA reads as TGTGCCAGCAGCATTGACGGTGGCAATCAGCCCCAGCATTTT. Translated: CASSIDGGNQPQHF.

The gene calls are TRBV18 and TRBJ2-1; D is possibly TRBD2 (5 bases). The length of the CDR3 is 17 residues. Per the germline V gene, CDR1 is KGHSH and CDR2 is LQKENI. Trimming took off 6 bases at V and 0 bases at J, with 18 bases between the two ends. The CDR3 coding sequence is TGTGCCAGCTCCCCGGTCTCGGGCGGAGGCTCCTACAATGAGCAGTTCTTC. The encoded protein is CASSPVSGGGSYNEQFF.

In its sample, this clonotype was seen a few times. The V and J genes are TRBV11-2 and TRBJ2-7; 7 bases are a match to TRBD1. With V trimmed by 5 bases and J by 0 bases, 10 bases remained unmatched. The CDR3 is 16 residues long. Germline CDR1 and CDR2: SGHAT and FQNNGV. The DNA for the CDR3 is TGTGCCAGCAGCCCCCGTCCGACAGGGAGCTCCTACGAGCAGTACTTC. This translates into CASSPRPTGSSYEQYF.

The V call is TRBV5-1, the J call TRBJ2-1; D is unresolved. V was trimmed by 1 base and J by 12 bases, leaving 14 bases between them. This CDR3 contains 13 residues. In germline, CDR1 is SGHRS, CDR2 YFSETQ. The CDR3 reads CASSLNSRPGQFF. The CDR3 DNA follows: TGCGCCAGCAGCTTGAACTCGAGACCGGGGCAGTTCTTC.

The V and J genes are TRBV2 and TRBJ2-3; TRBD2 is a possible D gene (6 bases). Trimming cost V 4 bases and J 7 bases, with 12 bases left between them. This CDR3 is built from 13 residues. The germline V gene has CDR1 SNHLY and CDR2 FYNNEI. The CDR3 DNA reads TGTGCCAGCAGTGCGGGGGTGATAAATACGCAGTATTTT. Amino acid sequence: CASSAGVINTQYF.

The table lists this clonotype with a few counts. The chain uses TRBV11-2 and TRBJ2-1, with 11 nucleotides matching TRBD2. Germline CDR1 reads SGHAT; CDR2 reads FQNNGV. With V trimmed by 6 bases and J by 4 bases, 11 bases remained unmatched. This CDR3 contains 17 residues. CDR3 sequence: CASSKTPGLADYNEQFF. DNA of the CDR3: TGTGCCAGCAGTAAAACCCCGGGACTAGCGGATTACAATGAGCAGTTCTTC.

The CDR3, as DNA: TGTGCCAGCAGTTACGGCGGGACAGGGGGCGATCAGCCCCAGCATTTT. Residues: CASSYGGTGGDQPQHF. The chain combines TRBV6-2 or TRBV6-3 with TRBJ1-5, with TRBD1 identical over 12 bases. The CDR3 runs 16 residues. Trimming at V came to 2 bases and at J to 5 bases, leaving 4 bases not matched to a gene. Germline V gene lookup returns CDR1 MNHEY and CDR2 SVGEGT.

V and J are TRBV12-3 or TRBV12-4 and TRBJ2-5, with 12 bases that match TRBD2. V lost 7 bases and J lost 0; bases outside the gene matches: 18. The length of the CDR3 is 20 residues. The CDR3 DNA reads TGTGCCAGCACTCTAGGGCTAGCGGGAGGGCCGTCGAAGTACCAAGAGACCCAGTACTTC. This codes for CASTLGLAGGPSKYQETQYF.

This clonotype was counted ten times or more. The chain is built from TRBV29-1 and TRBJ1-1; 9 positions match TRBD1. J lost 3 bases, V lost 2 bases, and 4 bases had no gene match. In germline, CDR1 is SQVTM, CDR2 ANQGSEA. CDR3 length: 14 residues. The CDR3 DNA follows: TGCAGCGTTGAAATGACAGGGGGGGACACTGAAGCTTTCTTT. Its translation is CSVEMTGGDTEAFF.